This entry describes one T cell receptor (beta chain). The table came from immunoSEQ multiplex PCR; TCRdb's copy has only in-frame clones and leaves some out. The table records about 160,000 clones, around 90% of them present only once. These data come from a study of control samples from healthy donors and cancer patients. CDR3 length equals 14 residues. Germline-derived CDR1 and CDR2 are MNHEY and SVGAGI. Trimming left V 2 bases short and J 2 bases short, with 7 bases between. This chain connects TRBV6-5 to TRBJ2-1, with D possibly TRBD2 on 6 matching bases. The sample taken for sequencing was blood. This clonotype was sampled from a young man in good health. The CDR3 bases are TGTGCCAGCAGTTACCGGGGGACCTACAATGAGCAGTTCTTC. It is translated as CASSYRGTYNEQFF.